The present entry profiles one T cell receptor beta chain with its context. This record belongs to a study of shared clonotypes between healthy human individuals. For the study at large: Those who served as donors were a couple of women and three men between the ages of 18 and 49. Per donor, three plates held CD4 naive cells, three held CD4 memory, two held CD8 naive and one held CD8 memory.

This CDR3 is 14 amino acids long. Between the trimmed V and J ends, which lost 0 bases and 6 bases, there was a span of 10 bases. Germline V lookup: CDR1 SGHRS, CDR2 YFSETQ. TCRdb's table, derived via immunoSEQ multiplex PCR, lists solely in-frame clones and lacks some. The table lists fewer than 2.5 million clones, roughly 93% of them singletons. The specimen was naive CD4+ T cells from PBMCs. Noted subset: CD45RA+ positively selected. The TCR comes from a young man in good health. Some clones in this sample may be carry-over from other donors' samples. V gene TRBV5-1 combines with J gene TRBJ2-1; D may be TRBD2 (6 bases). Here the CDR3 reads CASSLASEANEQFF. The CDR3 bases are TGCGCCAGCAGCTTGGCTAGCGAAGCCAATGAGCAGTTCTTC.